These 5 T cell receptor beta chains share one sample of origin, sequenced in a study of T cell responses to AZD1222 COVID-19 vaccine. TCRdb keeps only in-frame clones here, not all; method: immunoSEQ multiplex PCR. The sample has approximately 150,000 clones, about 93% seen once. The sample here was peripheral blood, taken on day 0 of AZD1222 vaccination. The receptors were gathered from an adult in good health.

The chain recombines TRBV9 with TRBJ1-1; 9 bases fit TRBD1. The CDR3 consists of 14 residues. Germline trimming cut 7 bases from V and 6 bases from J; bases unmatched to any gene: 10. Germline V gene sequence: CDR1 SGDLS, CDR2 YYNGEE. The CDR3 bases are TGTGCCAGCGGCTCGGGACAGGGAGGGGCTGAAGCTTTCTTT. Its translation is CASGSGQGGAEAFF.

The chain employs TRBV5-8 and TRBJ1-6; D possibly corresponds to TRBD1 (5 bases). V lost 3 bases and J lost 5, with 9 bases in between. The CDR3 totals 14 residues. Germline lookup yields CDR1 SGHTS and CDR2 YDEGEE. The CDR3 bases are TGTGCCAGCAGCTCTTGGGGGAATAATTCACCCCTCCACTTT. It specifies CASSSWGNNSPLHF.

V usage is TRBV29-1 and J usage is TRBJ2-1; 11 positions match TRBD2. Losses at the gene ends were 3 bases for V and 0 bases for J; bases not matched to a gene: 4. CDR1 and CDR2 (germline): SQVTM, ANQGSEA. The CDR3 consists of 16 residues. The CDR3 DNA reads TGCAGCGTTGAGGGGACTAGCGGTTTCTCCTACAATGAGCAGTTCTTC. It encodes CSVEGTSGFSYNEQFF.

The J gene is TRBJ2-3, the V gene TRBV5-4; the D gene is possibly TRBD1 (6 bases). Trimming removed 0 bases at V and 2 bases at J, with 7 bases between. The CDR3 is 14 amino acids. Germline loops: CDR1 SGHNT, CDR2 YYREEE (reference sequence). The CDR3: CASSLDRATDTQYF. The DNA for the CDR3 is TGTGCCAGCAGCTTGGACAGGGCCACAGATACGCAGTATTTT.

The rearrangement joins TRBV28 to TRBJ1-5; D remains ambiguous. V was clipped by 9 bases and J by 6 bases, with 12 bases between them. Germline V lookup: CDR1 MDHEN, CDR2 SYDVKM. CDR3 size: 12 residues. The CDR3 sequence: CASMDGSQPQHF. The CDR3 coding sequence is TGTGCCAGTATGGACGGGTCTCAGCCCCAGCATTTT.